This TCR beta chain was identified in a study of T cells in Graves' hyperthyroidism and ophthalmopathy. Amplification targeted TCR beta CDR3 regions from RNA transcripts. TCR CDR3 regions were first amplified by RT-PCR with HTBI primers. TCRdb reprocessed the multiplex PCR reads with MiXCR, giving one entry per CDR3 protein. This sample yields some 300,000 distinct CDR3 sequences, of which around 17% are seen a single time; roughly 33% belongs to the top ten. This clonotype has just a few counts. If no ophthalmopathy progression occurred within 18 months, Graves' hyperthyroidism was stable. The hyperthyroidism patients had all been newly diagnosed, and their disease duration was under 2 months. Their ages ranged from 18 to 65 years. Uncontrolled infection, other autoimmune disease, pregnancy or lactation led to exclusion. Sequenced material: blood. The TCR was taken from a man aged 30 to 45 with Graves' hyperthyroidism.

The CDR3 sequence: CAISEETSYEQYF. CDR3 in DNA: TGTGCCATCAGTGAGGAAACATCCTACGAGCAGTACTTC. The rearrangement uses TRBV10-3 and TRBJ2-7; no definite D call. This CDR3 comprises 13 residues. Trimming shortened V by 2 bases and J by 1 base, and 6 bases separated the two germline ends. CDR1 ENHRY and CDR2 SYGVKD come from the germline V gene.